This T cell receptor beta chain came from a study of cytomegalovirus exposure and HLA in healthy donors. The CDR3 extends over 19 amino acids. Deletions cut 1 base from V and 5 bases from J, with 26 bases between. Germline CDR1 MGHRA, CDR2 YSYEKL. Study results and limitations: The HLA-A and HLA-B alleles of most subjects were reportedly predicted accurately from TCR beta sequences. Rarity marked most TCR sequences, yet some public TCRs occurred in many donors. The authors later found most CMV-associated TCR beta chains appeared HLA-restricted. A previous analysis found most TCR beta V segments productive roughly 90% or roughly 30% of the time.

This clone was counted a few times. Antigen: not known. The PCR made use of 60 Vbeta and 13 Jbeta primers. Clones were read by immunoSEQ multiplex PCR, and TCRdb kept only the in-frame ones, dropping some. This table has approximately 73,000 clones, about 60% appearing once. The chain combines TRBV4-1 with TRBJ2-5; tentatively, D is TRBD2 (5 bases). The receptor's source is a man aged 25 to 40 in good health and CMV-seropositive. The specimen was PBMCs. CDR3 sequence: CASSQVESRGSALRETQYF. The CDR3 nucleotides read TGCGCCAGCAGCCAAGTTGAGAGTCGCGGGTCCGCTTTGAGGGAGACCCAGTACTTC.